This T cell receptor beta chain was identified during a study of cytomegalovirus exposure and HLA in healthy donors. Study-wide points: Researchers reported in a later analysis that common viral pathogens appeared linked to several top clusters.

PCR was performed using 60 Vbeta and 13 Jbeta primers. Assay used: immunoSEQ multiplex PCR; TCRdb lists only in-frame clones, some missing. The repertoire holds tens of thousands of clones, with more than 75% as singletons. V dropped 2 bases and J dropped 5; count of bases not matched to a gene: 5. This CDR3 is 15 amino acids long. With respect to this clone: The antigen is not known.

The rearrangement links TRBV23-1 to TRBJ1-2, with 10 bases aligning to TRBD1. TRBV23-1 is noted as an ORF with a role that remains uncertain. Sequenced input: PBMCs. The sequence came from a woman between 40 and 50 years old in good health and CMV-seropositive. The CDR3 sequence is CASSQRDRGTYGYTF. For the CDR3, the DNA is TGCGCCAGCAGTCAAAGGGACAGGGGTACATATGGCTACACCTTC.